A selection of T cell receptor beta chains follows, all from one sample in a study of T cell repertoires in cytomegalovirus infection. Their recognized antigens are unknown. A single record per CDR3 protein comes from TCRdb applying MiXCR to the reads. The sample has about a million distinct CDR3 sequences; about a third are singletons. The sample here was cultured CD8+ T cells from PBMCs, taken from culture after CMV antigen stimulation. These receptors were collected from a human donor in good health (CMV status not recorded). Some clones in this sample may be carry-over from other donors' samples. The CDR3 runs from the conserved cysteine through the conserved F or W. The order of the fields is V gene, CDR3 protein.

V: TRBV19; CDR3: CASSDLRPFNAEAFF
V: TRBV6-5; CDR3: CASSYGHHGGSSYNEQFF
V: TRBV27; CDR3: CASSLVGGNSPLHF
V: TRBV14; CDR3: CASSQWSSYEQYF
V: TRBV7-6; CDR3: CASSILAGTSYEQYF
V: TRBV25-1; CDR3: CASSAGSGADTQYF
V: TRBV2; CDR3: CASSEPLDRSSYNEQFF
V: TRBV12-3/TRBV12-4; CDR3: CASRGLRGYEQYF
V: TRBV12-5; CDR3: CASGLVISDTQYF
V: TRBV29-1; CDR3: CSGKDGGFREQYF
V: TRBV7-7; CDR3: CASSLGMRIQETQYF
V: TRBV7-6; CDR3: CASSQAPLVEAFF
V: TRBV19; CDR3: CASSIGDSQETQYF
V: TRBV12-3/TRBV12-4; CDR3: CASSSSTSGKETQYF
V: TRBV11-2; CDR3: CASSLGRMAETQYF
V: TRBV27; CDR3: CASGWTAGNEQFF
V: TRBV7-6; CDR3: CASSLDRGTNEQFF
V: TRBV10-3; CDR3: CAISDRTPREDTQYF
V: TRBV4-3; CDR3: CASSQDTAPNSPLHF
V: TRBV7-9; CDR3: CASSLEQGQRNQPQHF
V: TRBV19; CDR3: CASSAGEIYEQYF
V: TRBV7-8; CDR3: CASSSLGGGANNEQFF
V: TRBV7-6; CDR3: CASSLVPQVLIYNEQFF
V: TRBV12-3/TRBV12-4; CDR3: CASSWGGETGEQYF
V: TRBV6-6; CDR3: CASSYFSGLDSDTQYF
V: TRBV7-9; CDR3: CASSLGMGEAFF
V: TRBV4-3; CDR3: CASSSGRVNSPLHF
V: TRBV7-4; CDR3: CASRPPQELNTEAFF
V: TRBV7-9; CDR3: CASSLGTATNEKLFF
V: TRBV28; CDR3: CASTRGGWEKLFF
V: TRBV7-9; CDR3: CASSKLAGEFYEQYF
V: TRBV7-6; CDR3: CASSLAISDRGANSYNEQFF
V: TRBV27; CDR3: CASSPRDIQPQHF
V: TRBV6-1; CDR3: CASSEGKGPYEQYF
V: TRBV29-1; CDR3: CSVERDHPYEQYF
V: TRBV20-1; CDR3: CSARDLGGPDGYTF
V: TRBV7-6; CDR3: CANSAGTGNIQYF
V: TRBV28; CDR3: CASILKGDPYNEQFF
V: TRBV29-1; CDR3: CSVEDLKTGTQYF
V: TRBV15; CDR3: CATSGIMDTQYF
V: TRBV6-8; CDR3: CASSYTASGGGGELFF
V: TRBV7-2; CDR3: CASSLNPGLVVDTQYF
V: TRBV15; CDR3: CATSSEPSGGQETQYF
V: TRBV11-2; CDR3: CASSRPVSGNTIYF
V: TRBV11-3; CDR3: CASSSGTGVDEQFF
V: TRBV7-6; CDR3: CASSLGSGEQAKNIQYF
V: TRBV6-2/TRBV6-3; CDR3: CASRPSTDSRTFEAFF
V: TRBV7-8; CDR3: CASSRERVRLDTEAFF
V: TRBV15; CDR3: CATRSSRTGNTAVDQPQHF
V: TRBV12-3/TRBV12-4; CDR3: CASSKTGGPDTQYF
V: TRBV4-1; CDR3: CASSQADRANTEAFF
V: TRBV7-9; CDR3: CASSSPSYGYEQYF